The present T cell receptor (beta chain) was sequenced within a study of post-analysis software for immune sequencing data. Study-level information: Relapsing-remitting, secondary progressive and progressive-relapsing forms of multiple sclerosis all featured among disease courses.

There are many counts of this clonotype. The antigen is unknown. The study's findings and limits: When patients were compared with controls, about 5 TRBV segments were more frequent, TRBV5-6, TRBV5-1 and TRBV20-1 among them.

CDR1 is SGHRS, CDR2 YFSETQ, per germline. V was trimmed by 1 base and J by 2 bases, leaving 10 bases between them. The CDR3 is 14 amino acids. Each TCR beta cDNA library carried unique molecular identifiers. Roughly 500,000 cDNA molecules were obtained from about 0.98 to 11 million T cells. TCRdb ran MiXCR on the PCR reads and lists one entry per CDR3 protein. This sample yields around 250,000 distinct CDR3 sequences, of which 30% to 45% are seen a single time; less than 6% belongs to the top ten. The chain links TRBV5-1 to TRBJ2-7, with D hard to call. The sample taken for sequencing was blood. The receptor's source is a girl aged 10-17 years with multiple sclerosis. DNA of the CDR3: TGCGCCAGCAGCTTGTTTGGCGGTGCCTACGAGCAGTACTTC. Its protein product is CASSLFGGAYEQYF.